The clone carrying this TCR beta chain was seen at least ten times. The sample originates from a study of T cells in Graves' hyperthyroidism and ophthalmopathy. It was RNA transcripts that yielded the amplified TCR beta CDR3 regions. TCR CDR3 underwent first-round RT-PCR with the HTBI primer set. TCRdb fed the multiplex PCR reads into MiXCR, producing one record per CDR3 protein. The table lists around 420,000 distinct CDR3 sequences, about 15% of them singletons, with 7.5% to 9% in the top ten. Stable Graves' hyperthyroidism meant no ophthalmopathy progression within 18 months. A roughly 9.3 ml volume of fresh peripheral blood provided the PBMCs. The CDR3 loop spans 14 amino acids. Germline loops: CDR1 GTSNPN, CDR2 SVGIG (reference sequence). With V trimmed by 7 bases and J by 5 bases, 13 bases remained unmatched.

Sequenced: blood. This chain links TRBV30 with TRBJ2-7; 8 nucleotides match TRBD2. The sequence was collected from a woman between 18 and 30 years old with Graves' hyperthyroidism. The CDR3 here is CAFGLGLASDEQYF. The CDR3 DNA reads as TGTGCCTTTGGGCTCGGACTAGCCTCTGACGAGCAGTACTTC.